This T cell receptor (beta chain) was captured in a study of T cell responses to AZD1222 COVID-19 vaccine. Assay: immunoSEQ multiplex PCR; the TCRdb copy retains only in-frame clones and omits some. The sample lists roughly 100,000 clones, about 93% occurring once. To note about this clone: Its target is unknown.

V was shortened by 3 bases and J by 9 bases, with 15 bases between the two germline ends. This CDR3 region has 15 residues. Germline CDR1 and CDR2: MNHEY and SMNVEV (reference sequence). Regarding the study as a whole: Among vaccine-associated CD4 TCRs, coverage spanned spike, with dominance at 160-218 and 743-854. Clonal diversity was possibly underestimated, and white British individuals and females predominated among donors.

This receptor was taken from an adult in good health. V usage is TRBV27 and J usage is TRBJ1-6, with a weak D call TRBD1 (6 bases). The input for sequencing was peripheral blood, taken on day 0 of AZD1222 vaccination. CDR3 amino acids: CASSFGGGGGSPLHF. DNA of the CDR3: TGTGCCAGCAGTTTCGGGGGGGGCGGCGGTTCACCCCTCCACTTT.